This T cell receptor beta chain was recorded in a study of T cell changes during pregnancy in multiple sclerosis. V lost 6 bases to trimming and J lost 4 bases; unmatched junction nucleotides: 6. Germline CDR1 MNHEY, CDR2 SVGAGI. CDR3 length: 14 residues. Clones were sequenced by immunoSEQ multiplex PCR, and TCRdb holds only the in-frame ones, with some missing. The table records some 60,000 clones, around 93% of them present only once. The clonotype was recovered from a female donor with multiple sclerosis, enrolled in a pregnancy study. The sample consisted of peripheral blood, taken in the first trimester of pregnancy. The rearrangement links TRBV6-5 to TRBJ2-3; TRBD1 aligns across 8 bases. The CDR3 reads CASSALDRADTQYF. The CDR3 nucleotides are TGTGCCAGCAGCGCCTTGGACAGGGCAGATACGCAGTATTTT.